In this sample, the clone carrying this TCR beta chain turned up a few times. The antigen is unknown. This sample is drawn from a study of early T cells in non-severe SARS-CoV-2 infection. Study in general: Investigators sequenced bulk RNA drawn from unsorted whole blood, and chains remained unpaired.

Individual cDNA molecules carried attached unique molecular identifiers. From the 5' RACE reads, TCRdb called clonotypes with MiXCR, one entry per CDR3 protein. This sample has 65,000 to 90,000 distinct CDR3 sequences; around 12% occur once, and the top ten carry about 5%. Findings of the study overall: Matching results from VDJdb favored anti-spike CD8 responses, leaving private and CD4 specificities undetected.

CDR1 and CDR2 from the germline V gene are SGDLS and YYNGEE. Trimming shortened V by 0 bases and J by 3 bases, and 10 bases separated the two germline ends. There are 14 residues in the CDR3. The rearrangement uses TRBV9 and TRBJ2-7; the D is unclear. Sequencing was performed on whole blood. This TCR was sampled from an adult who was a healthcare worker with PCR-confirmed SARS-CoV-2 infection or an uninfected control (not recorded which). The CDR3 loop reads CASSVGVGRYEQYF. DNA for the CDR3: TGTGCCAGCAGCGTAGGAGTAGGTCGCTACGAGCAGTACTTC.